The 15 T cell receptor beta chains below all came from one sample that was sequenced in a study of T cells in Graves' hyperthyroidism and ophthalmopathy (dated by TCRdb to about 2019). Library method: multiplex PCR. The sequencing machine was an Illumina HiSeq 2000. Amplification of TCR beta CDR3 regions was carried out from RNA transcripts. The TCR CDR3 was subjected to a first round of RT-PCR using the HTBI primer set and the Qiagen OneStep RT-PCR kit. TCRdb reprocessing: public reads trimmed at Q25 with fastp, clones called with MiXCR, in-frame beta chains kept. Rows are combined by CDR3 protein, so each entry shows the most common genes and DNA. This sample holds about half a million distinct CDR3 sequences; under 25% were observed only once. The leading ten clones occupy about 26% of the sample. The specimen sequenced was blood. The receptors derive from a man aged 18 to 29 with Graves' hyperthyroidism.

The chain couples TRBV11-2 to TRBJ2-2; TRBD1 matches 7 bases. V shed 4 bases and J 2 bases; nucleotides not matched to a gene: 13. The CDR3 runs to 18 residues. The germline CDR1 and CDR2 sequences are SGHAT and FQNNGV. The CDR3 region has the DNA TGTGCCAGCAGCTCACGACAGGGATCCCCCCGAAACACCGGGGAGCTGTTTTTT. Translation gives CASSSRQGSPRNTGELFF. Together with reference TRBV11-2 and TRBJ2-2, the CDR3 gives the full variable domain: EAGVAQSPRYKIIEKRQSVAFWCNPISGHATLYWYQQILGQGPKLLIQFQNNGVVDDSQLPKDRFSAERLKGVDSTLKIQPAKLEDSAVYLCASSSRQGSPRNTGELFFGEGSRLTVL.

The DNA of the CDR3 is TGTGCCAGCAGTCCCCGGCGGGGGGGCCTCTACGAGCAGTACTTC. This codes for CASSPRRGGLYEQYF. The chain joins TRBV27 to TRBJ2-7, with TRBD2 matching over 9 bases. This CDR3 comprises 15 residues. V lost 5 bases and J lost 3; bases outside the gene matches: 8. Germline V gene sequence: CDR1 MNHEY, CDR2 SMNVEV (reference sequence).

J is TRBJ2-5 and V is TRBV6-1; no firm D call. The germline gives CDR1 MNHNS, CDR2 SASEGT. Trimming shortened V by 2 bases and J by 4 bases, and 8 bases separated the two germline ends. The CDR3 length is 13 residues. The CDR3 spells CASSEQKGETQYF. CDR3 in DNA: TGTGCCAGCAGTGAACAAAAAGGAGAGACCCAGTACTTC.

In the case of this clonotype: A read error may produce the germline difference seen at one junction end. The genes are TRBV28 and TRBJ2-7; D ambiguous. The CDR3 is 14 amino acids. Per germline, CDR1 MDHEN and CDR2 SYDVKM. The CDR3 DNA reads TGTGCCAGCAGTTTAGGACCTCTGGCTTACGAGCAGTGCTTC. Translated: CASSLGPLAYEQCF. Supplemented by reference TRBV28 and TRBJ2-7, the full variable domain reads DVKVTQSSRYLVKRTGEKVFLECVQDMDHENMFWYRQDPGLGLRLIYFSYDVKMKEKGDIPEGYSVSREKKERFSLILESASTNQTSMYLCASSLGPLAYEQCFGPGTRLTVT.

This chain connects TRBV5-4 to TRBJ2-7; TRBD1 matches 10 bases. This CDR3 comprises 15 residues. CDR1 SGHNT and CDR2 YYREEE come from the germline V gene (reference sequence). The J segment lost 5 bases and the V segment lost 4 bases, leaving 9 bases of the junction unmatched. The CDR3 region is CASSRQGATANEQYF. The CDR3 DNA is TGTGCCAGCAGCCGACAGGGGGCTACCGCCAACGAGCAGTACTTC.

This clonotype has ten or more counts. This chain joins TRBV7-2 and TRBJ2-2; unclear D gene. Germline-derived CDR1 and CDR2 are SGHTA and FQGNSA. The CDR3 has 15 residues. Trimming left V 5 bases short and J 2 bases short, with 12 bases between. CDR3: CASSPDSRNTGELFF. CDR3 bases: TGTGCCAGCAGCCCGGATTCGAGAAACACCGGGGAGCTGTTTTTT.

The table lists this clonotype with a count of one. The conserved phenylalanine or tryptophan normally closing the CDR3 is absent here, so this likely arose from a read error. This chain links TRBV12-3 or TRBV12-4 with TRBJ1-1; 7 bases align to TRBD1. J was trimmed by 8 bases and V by 6 bases; bases with no gene match: 9. There are 13 residues in the CDR3. This CDR3 is CASSPGGGREAFV. CDR3 bases: TGTGCCAGCAGCCCCGGAGGGGGCCGGGAAGCTTTCGTT.

This clonotype was counted a few times. The chain combines TRBV19 with TRBJ1-2; TRBD1 matches 9 bases. V lost 7 bases to trimming and J lost 2 bases; unmatched junction nucleotides: 5. Germline V gives CDR1 LNHDA, CDR2 SQIVND (reference sequence). This CDR3 has 14 residues. CDR3 nucleotides: TGTGCCAGTACCCTGGGACAGGGAAACTATGGCTACACCTTC. Amino acids: CASTLGQGNYGYTF.

Ten or more counts support this clonotype. The rearrangement links TRBV12-3 or TRBV12-4 to TRBJ1-2; D is unclear. The CDR3 covers 11 residues. The V and J ends lost 5 bases and 6 bases respectively, with 7 bases between them. The CDR3 reads CASSALNGYTF. CDR3 sequence (DNA): TGTGCCAGCAGTGCCTTGAATGGCTACACCTTC.

The chain employs TRBV12-3 or TRBV12-4 and TRBJ2-4, with a tentative D call TRBD2 (6 bases). With 5 bases removed from V and 8 bases from J, the gap between germline ends came to 16 bases. The CDR3 extends over 14 amino acids. The CDR3 DNA sequence: TGTGCCAGCAGTCCGGACGCCCCGGGGGACATTCAGTACTTC. Protein sequence: CASSPDAPGDIQYF.

This clonotype was detected ten times or more. The CDR3 DNA reads TGTGCCACCAGCGACGGGACCGGGGGCCTTCGAGCTTTCTTT. It codes for CATSDGTGGLRAFF. V and J are TRBV15 and TRBJ1-1; D is possibly TRBD1 (6 bases). The CDR3 sequence is 14 residues long. V shed 5 bases and J shed 10 bases, with 20 bases lying between them. CDR1 is LNHNV, CDR2 YYDKDF, per germline (reference sequence).

This clonotype has at least ten counts. The chain has TRBV30 and TRBJ1-1; D gene unclear. V shed 0 bases and J shed 8 bases, with 16 bases lying between them. This CDR3 is built from 14 residues. Germline values: CDR1 GTSNPN, CDR2 SVGIG (reference sequence). The CDR3 sequence: CAWSVMGGRVEAFF. The DNA of the CDR3 is TGTGCCTGGAGTGTTATGGGCGGCCGGGTCGAAGCTTTCTTT.

This clonotype was found many times. The V call is TRBV7-2, the J call TRBJ2-2; no firm D call. This CDR3 has 17 residues. Trimming left V 1 base short and J 0 bases short, with 12 bases between. Looked up from germline, CDR1 is SGHTA and CDR2 is FQGNSA. The CDR3 DNA follows: TGTGCCAGCAGCTTAGTCCCGCGTATGACGAACACCGGGGAGCTGTTTTTT. Translated: CASSLVPRMTNTGELFF.

At least ten counts were recorded for this clonotype. V usage is TRBV5-1 and J usage is TRBJ1-6; no reliable D call. The CDR3 contains 14 residues. Germline values: CDR1 SGHRS, CDR2 YFSETQ. Trimming cost V 0 bases and J 8 bases, with 9 bases left between them. DNA for the CDR3: TGCGCCAGCAGCTTGGGAGGGATGGATTCACCCCTCCACTTT. This translates into CASSLGGMDSPLHF.

This clonotype appeared many times. The genes are TRBV6-5 and TRBJ2-7; perhaps TRBD2 as D (5 bases). The germline V gene has CDR1 MNHEY and CDR2 SVGAGI. The CDR3 length is 16 residues. V lost 4 bases, J lost 9 bases, and 25 bases lay in between. The CDR3 sequence: CASSLDRGSIYGAQYF. In DNA form, the CDR3 reads TGTGCCAGCAGTTTGGATCGGGGATCTATCTACGGTGCGCAGTACTTC.